This is a list of T cell receptor beta chains from one sample in a study of blood T cell repertoires in COVID-19. Sequencing was performed with immunoSEQ multiplex PCR; in TCRdb, only in-frame clones are kept and a portion is missing. The sample holds tens of thousands of clones; 86% are singletons and the top ten take about 25%. The sample comprised peripheral blood. The receptor set was obtained from a man in his fifties or sixties with active or convalescent COVID-19. CDR3s include the opening cysteine and the closing phenylalanine or tryptophan. Each record gives: V gene, J gene, D gene, clone size, CDR3 DNA, CDR3 protein. A D gene is named only where the DNA matches it firmly. Some rows mark clone size as missing; the rest say once, few, many or name a class of expanded clone.

>TRBV18|TRBJ2-1|.|.
TGTGCCAGCTCACCACGGTTAACAGAAGAGCAGTTCTTC
CASSPRLTEEQFF
>TRBV18|TRBJ2-1|.|.
TGTGCCAGCTCACCATTTCCAGATAACAATGAGCAGTTCTTC
CASSPFPDNNEQFF
>TRBV5-4|TRBJ2-1|TRBD2|.
TGTGCCAGCAGCGCAGCAAATAGCGGGAGAGCGTACAATGAGCAGTTCTTC
CASSAANSGRAYNEQFF
>TRBV10-1|TRBJ2-5|.|.
TGCGCCAGCAGTGTGCGAGTGAACGGAGGGGAGACCCAGTACTTC
CASSVRVNGGETQYF
>TRBV24-1|TRBJ1-4|.|.
TGTGCCACCAGTGATAGCCGGGAGTCCCATCAAATGTTTTTT
CATSDSRESHQMFF
>TRBV18|TRBJ2-7|TRBD1|.
TGTGCCAGCTCACCGGACAGGGCGGTCTACGAGCAGTACTTC
CASSPDRAVYEQYF
>TRBV6-2/TRBV6-3|TRBJ1-1|.|.
TGTGCCAGCAGTTACTCGAAGTTTGAGGCTAGCGGAACTGAAGCTTTCTTT
CASSYSKFEASGTEAFF
>TRBV5-5|TRBJ1-2|.|.
TGTGCCAGCAGCTTGGCACAGGTAGGAGGCTACACCTTC
CASSLAQVGGYTF
>TRBV19|TRBJ2-3|.|.
TGTGCCAGTAGTATAGATCTGGCGGGGAACCGTCTTAGCACAGATACGCAGTATTTT
CASSIDLAGNRLSTDTQYF
>TRBV30|TRBJ1-5|TRBD1|.
TGTGCCTGGAGTCGACTAATGACAGGGCAAGAGCCCCAGCATTTT
CAWSRLMTGQEPQHF
>TRBV9|TRBJ2-1|TRBD1|.
TGTGCCAGCAGCGTAGGGTGGACAGGACCCTACAATGAGCAGTTCTTC
CASSVGWTGPYNEQFF
>TRBV7-2|TRBJ1-3|TRBD1|.
TGTGCCAGCAGCCTCGACAGGGTGGGTGGAAACACCATATATTTT
CASSLDRVGGNTIYF
>TRBV24-1|TRBJ2-7|TRBD2|.
TGTGCCACCAGTGACGGACTAGCGGGGGTGGACGAGCAGTACTTC
CATSDGLAGVDEQYF
>TRBV27|TRBJ2-7|.|.
TGTGCCAGCAGTTTACGGCAGGGGCTGAGCTCCTACGAGCAGTACTTC
CASSLRQGLSSYEQYF
>TRBV6-5|TRBJ2-3|TRBD1|.
TGTGCCAGCAGTTCGGCCGGGACAGGTGGGGCAGATACGCAGTATTTT
CASSSAGTGGADTQYF
>TRBV7-9|TRBJ1-4|TRBD1|once
TGTGCCAGCAGCCCAGGACAGGCAACTAATGAAAAACTGTTTTTT
CASSPGQATNEKLFF
>TRBV9|TRBJ2-1|.|.
TGTGCCAGCAGCGTAGCGCCCGGGACTCCGGTTGAGCAGTTCTTC
CASSVAPGTPVEQFF
>TRBV11-2|TRBJ1-1|TRBD1|.
TGTGCCAGCATCAGGACCGGGACAGGGGCTTTCTTT
CASIRTGTGAFF
>TRBV27|TRBJ1-1|.|.
TGTGCCAGCAGTTCGGACAGAGAAGCTTTCTTT
CASSSDREAFF
>TRBV20-1|TRBJ2-1|TRBD2|.
TGCAGTGCTAGTTTCATCGCGGGGGGGCCCTACAATGAGCAGTTCTTC
CSASFIAGGPYNEQFF
>TRBV12-3/TRBV12-4|TRBJ2-3|.|.
TGTGCCAGCAGTTTGGACTACACAGATACGCAGTATTTT
CASSLDYTDTQYF
>TRBV7-7|TRBJ2-2|.|once
TGTGCCAGCAGCCCCGACAGATTTAACACCGGGGAGCTGTTTTTT
CASSPDRFNTGELFF
>TRBV11-2|TRBJ2-3|.|.
TGTGCCAGCAGCCCCAGGTTACAATCCACAGATACGCAGTATTTT
CASSPRLQSTDTQYF
>TRBV7-9|TRBJ1-5|TRBD1|.
TGTGCCAGCAGCCTGGGACAGGGGAATCAGCCCCAGCATTTT
CASSLGQGNQPQHF
>TRBV12-5|TRBJ1-2|.|.
TGTGCTAGTGGTTTTGGGGGCGGCGACTATGGCTACACCTTC
CASGFGGGDYGYTF
>TRBV6-6|TRBJ2-7|TRBD2|few
TGTGCCAGCAGTTACTCGAGGGGAGGGGCCGAGCAGTACTTC
CASSYSRGGAEQYF
>TRBV7-2|TRBJ2-5|TRBD2|.
TGTGCCAGCAGCTTAGCGTCGCGGGGGGGCCAAGAGACCCAGTACTTC
CASSLASRGGQETQYF
>TRBV6-5|TRBJ2-7|TRBD1|.
TGTGCCAGCAGTTATGTACAGGGGACCTCCTACGAGCAGTACTTC
CASSYVQGTSYEQYF
>TRBV3-1/TRBV3-2|TRBJ2-1|.|.
TGTGCCAGCAGCCAGGGCGGGGGCATCCACAATGAGCAGTTCTTC
CASSQGGGIHNEQFF
>TRBV12-5|TRBJ1-4|TRBD1|.
TGTGCTAGTGGGGGGACAGGGGGCGCGTCTAATGAAAAACTGTTTTTT
CASGGTGGASNEKLFF
>TRBV2|TRBJ2-3|TRBD2|.
TGTGCCAGCAGAATGCTAGCGGGAGGTACAGATACGCAGTATTTT
CASRMLAGGTDTQYF
>TRBV5-1|TRBJ2-2|TRBD1|.
TGCGCCAGCAGCTTGGGACAGGGTTTTCCCGGGGAGCTGTTTTTT
CASSLGQGFPGELFF
>TRBV6-2/TRBV6-3|TRBJ1-2|.|.
TGTGCCAGCAGTTACAGGGGGAAAGGCTACACCTTC
CASSYRGKGYTF
>TRBV2|TRBJ2-3|TRBD1|.
TGTGCCAGCAGTGTTTACAGGGGGGGCACAGATACGCAGTATTTT
CASSVYRGGTDTQYF
>TRBV19|TRBJ2-7|.|.
TGTGCCAGTAGTGCGATAGGGACTGGCACCTACGAGCAGTACTTC
CASSAIGTGTYEQYF
>TRBV25-1|TRBJ2-3|.|few
TGTGCCAGCAGTGAATGGGGGGGCGGCACAGATACGCAGTATTTT
CASSEWGGGTDTQYF
>TRBV4-1|TRBJ2-6|.|.
TGCGCCAGCAGCCCGGACTGGGGCTCTGGGGCCAACGTCCTGACTTTC
CASSPDWGSGANVLTF
>TRBV27|TRBJ1-2|TRBD1|.
TGTGCCAGTCGCCGGGGACAGGATGGCTATGGCTACACCTTC
CASRRGQDGYGYTF
>TRBV6-1|TRBJ1-5|TRBD1|.
TGTGCCAGCAGTGAAGTAGGGACAGGGAATCAGCCCCAGCATTTT
CASSEVGTGNQPQHF
>TRBV19|TRBJ1-5|.|once
TGTGCCAGTAGTATAGGGCCGCAACACAATCAGCCCCAGCATTTT
CASSIGPQHNQPQHF
>TRBV28|TRBJ2-1|.|.
TGTGCCACCAGGTGGACTAACTACAATGAGCAGTTCTTC
CATRWTNYNEQFF
>TRBV30|TRBJ1-4|.|few
TGTGCCTGGAGAGACCGCAGGGCCTCGAATGAAAAACTGTTTTTT
CAWRDRRASNEKLFF
>TRBV9|TRBJ2-2|TRBD1|.
TGTGCCAGCAGCGTAGTAGGGACAGGTATGAACACCGGGGAGCTGTTTTTT
CASSVVGTGMNTGELFF
>TRBV29-1|TRBJ2-3|TRBD2|.
TGCAGCGCCTGGCTAGCGGGGGGGACAGATACGCAGTATTTT
CSAWLAGGTDTQYF
>TRBV9|TRBJ1-2|.|.
TGTGCCAGCAGCGTAGGGGCCCAGAGCGGCTATGGCTACACCTTC
CASSVGAQSGYGYTF